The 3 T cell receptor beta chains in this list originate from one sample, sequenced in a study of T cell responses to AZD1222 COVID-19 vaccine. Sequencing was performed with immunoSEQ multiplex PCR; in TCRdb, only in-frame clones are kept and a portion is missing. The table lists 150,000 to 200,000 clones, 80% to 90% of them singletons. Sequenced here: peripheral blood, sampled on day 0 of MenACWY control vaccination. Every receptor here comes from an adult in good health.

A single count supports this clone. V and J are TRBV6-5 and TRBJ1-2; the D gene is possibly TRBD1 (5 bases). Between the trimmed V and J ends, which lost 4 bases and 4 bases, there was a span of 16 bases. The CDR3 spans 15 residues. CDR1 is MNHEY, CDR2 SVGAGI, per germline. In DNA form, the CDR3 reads TGTGCCAGCAGTTCCCGCCCGGGGCCTAGCTATGGCTACACCTTC. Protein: CASSSRPGPSYGYTF.

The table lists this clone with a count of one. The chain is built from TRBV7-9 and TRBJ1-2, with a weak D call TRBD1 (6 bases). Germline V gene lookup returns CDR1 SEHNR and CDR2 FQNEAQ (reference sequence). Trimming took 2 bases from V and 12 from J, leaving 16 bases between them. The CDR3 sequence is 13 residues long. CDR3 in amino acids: CASSLPGRGQDTF. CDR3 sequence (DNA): TGTGCCAGCAGCTTACCAGGACGGGGGCAGGACACCTTC.

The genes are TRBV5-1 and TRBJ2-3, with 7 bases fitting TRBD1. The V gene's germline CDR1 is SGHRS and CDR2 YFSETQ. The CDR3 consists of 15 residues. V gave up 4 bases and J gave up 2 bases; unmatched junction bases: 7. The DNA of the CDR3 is TGCGCCAGCAGCCCTCTCGACAGGGCCACAGATACGCAGTATTTT. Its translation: CASSPLDRATDTQYF.